These 24 T cell receptor beta chains originate from one sample sequenced in a study of shared clonotypes between healthy human individuals. TCRdb's table, derived via immunoSEQ multiplex PCR, lists solely in-frame clones and lacks some. The repertoire holds about 980,000 clones, 70% to 85% seen once, with over 1.3% in the top ten. Material: memory CD4+ T cells sorted from blood. Subset defined: CD45RA-negative fraction. These receptors were collected from a man aged 18 to 29 in good health.

This chain connects TRBV15 to TRBJ2-5; TRBD2 aligns across 8 bases. The CDR3 contains 15 residues. The V gene end was trimmed by 0 bases and the J gene end by 5 bases; junction bases not matched to a gene: 5. CDR1 is LNHNV, CDR2 YYDKDF, per germline (reference sequence). The DNA of the CDR3 is TGTGCCACCAGCAGAGATGCGGGGGGTGTGGAGACCCAGTACTTC. Its translation is CATSRDAGGVETQYF.

This clone came up a few times. The rearrangement links TRBV6-1 to TRBJ1-6; 10 nucleotides align to TRBD1. The V segment lost 2 bases and the J segment 6 bases; nucleotides outside the gene matches: 10. Germline values: CDR1 MNHNS, CDR2 SASEGT. This CDR3 region has 18 residues. CDR3 region: CASSERPTGGNSNSPLHF. Written as DNA, the CDR3 is TGTGCCAGCAGTGAACGACCGACAGGGGGCAATAGTAATTCACCCCTCCACTTT.

This chain uses TRBV6-1 with TRBJ2-7; TRBD2 might be the D (5 bases). The CDR3 runs 14 residues. Germline V gene lookup returns CDR1 MNHNS and CDR2 SASEGT. V was clipped by 2 bases and J by 4 bases, with 12 bases between them. CDR3 amino acids: CASSERGYGYEQYF. CDR3 sequence (DNA): TGTGCCAGCAGTGAACGAGGGTATGGGTACGAGCAGTACTTC.

The V and J genes are TRBV5-4 and TRBJ1-1; D gene uncertain. This CDR3 is 17 amino acids long. V gave up 3 bases and J gave up 1 base, with 19 bases separating them. Germline V lookup: CDR1 SGHNT, CDR2 YYREEE (reference sequence). The chain's CDR3 is CASSSPRGREGNTEAFF. The CDR3 region has the DNA TGTGCCAGCAGCTCCCCGCGGGGTAGGGAAGGGAACACTGAAGCTTTCTTT.

This chain links TRBV18 with TRBJ2-1, with a weak D call TRBD2 (5 bases). The CDR3 length is 14 residues. V was trimmed by 1 base and J by 6 bases, leaving 10 bases between them. Germline V gene sequence: CDR1 KGHSH, CDR2 LQKENI. The CDR3 nucleotides are TGTGCCAGCTCACCACGGCTCGGGGTCAATGAGCAGTTCTTC. Amino acids: CASSPRLGVNEQFF.

The chain is built from TRBV7-9 and TRBJ2-5, with D possibly being TRBD1 (5 bases). The V gene's germline CDR1 is SEHNR and CDR2 FQNEAQ (reference sequence). The CDR3 extends over 15 amino acids. The V gene lost 5 bases and the J gene lost 3 bases, with 16 bases spanning the gap. The CDR3 here is CASSLRLKTEETQYF. CDR3 bases: TGTGCCAGCAGCCTAAGATTGAAGACAGAAGAGACCCAGTACTTC. The full variable domain, with the rest looked up from reference TRBV7-9 and TRBJ2-5, is DTGVSQNPRHKITKRGQNVTFRCDPISEHNRLYWYRQTLGQGPEFLTYFQNEAQLEKSRLLSDRFSAERPKGSFSTLEIQRTEQGDSAMYLCASSLRLKTEETQYFGPGTRLLVL.

This clone was observed a few times. The V and J genes are TRBV6-5 and TRBJ1-5; the match to TRBD1 covers 7 bases. Germline V lookup: CDR1 MNHEY, CDR2 SVGAGI. The J segment lost 5 bases and the V segment lost 6 bases, leaving 4 bases of the junction unmatched. This CDR3 has 13 residues. CDR3: CASSITGDQPQHF. In nucleotides, the CDR3 is TGTGCCAGCAGCATAACAGGGGATCAGCCCCAGCATTTT.

Points on this clone: Other DNA sequences within the sample encode an identical CDR3. The chain employs TRBV14 and TRBJ1-1; no clear D gene. Germline V gives CDR1 SGHDN, CDR2 FVKESK. The CDR3 contains 13 residues. V was clipped by 3 bases and J by 2 bases, with 7 bases between them. The CDR3, as DNA: TGTGCCAGCAGCCAGAGCAGAAACACTGAAGCTTTCTTT. This codes for CASSQSRNTEAFF.

The rearrangement links TRBV28 to TRBJ2-5; no clear D gene. TRBJ2-7 explains the end of the DNA better; the J call may be wrong. Germline CDR1 and CDR2: MDHEN and SYDVKM. CDR3 length equals 13 residues. Here the CDR3 DNA reads TGTGCCAGCACCACATCCAGAGCCTACGAGCAGTACTTC. It specifies CASTTSRAYEQYF.

The chain employs TRBV14 and TRBJ1-6, with D hard to call. CDR1 SGHDN and CDR2 FVKESK come from the germline V gene. The CDR3 has 14 residues. V dropped 3 bases and J dropped 8 bases, with 11 bases sitting between them. The CDR3 nucleotides read TGTGCCAGCAGCCAGCGTGTCAAGGATTCACCCCTCCACTTT. Protein: CASSQRVKDSPLHF.

This sequence joins TRBV4-2 and TRBJ2-2; D remains unclear. Trimming pared 1 base from V and 1 base from J, leaving 13 bases between. Germline CDR1 LGHNA, CDR2 YNFKEQ. The CDR3 is made up of 17 amino acids. The CDR3 DNA reads as TGTGCCAGCAGCCAAGTTTTGAGTCTGCAGAACACCGGGGAGCTGTTTTTT. It codes for CASSQVLSLQNTGELFF.

This clone showed up many times. The V and J genes are TRBV5-4 and TRBJ1-2; D call uncertain. The CDR3 runs 15 residues. Germline assignment: CDR1 SGHNT and CDR2 YYREEE (reference sequence). V was cut by 4 bases and J by 5 bases, with 18 bases left in between. The CDR3 DNA reads TGTGCCAGCAGCCCCCTATATGCAGGCGATTATGGCTACACCTTC. This encodes CASSPLYAGDYGYTF. Full variable domain (missing parts from reference TRBV5-4 and TRBJ1-2): ETGVTQSPTHLIKTRGQQVTLRCSSQSGHNTVSWYQQALGQGPQFIFQYYREEENGRGNFPPRFSGLQFPNYSSELNVNALELDDSALYLCASSPLYAGDYGYTFGSGTRLTVV.

The V and J genes are TRBV30 and TRBJ1-1; a possible D gene is TRBD1 (5 bases). V dropped 4 bases and J dropped 5 bases, with 14 bases sitting between them. The CDR3 covers 13 residues. The germline gives CDR1 GTSNPN, CDR2 SVGIG (reference sequence). CDR3 amino acids: CAWTRFGGTEAFF. The CDR3, as DNA: TGTGCCTGGACCCGGTTTGGGGGGACTGAAGCTTTCTTT. The full variable domain, completed using reference TRBV30 and TRBJ1-1, is SQTIHQWPATLVQPVGSPLSLECTVEGTSNPNLYWYRQAAGRGLQLLFYSVGIGQISSEVPQNLSASRPQDRQFILSSKKLLLSDSGFYLCAWTRFGGTEAFFGQGTRLTVV.

The CDR3 loop reads CASSSGWSNEQFF. DNA for the CDR3: TGTGCCAGCAGTTCGGGGTGGTCTAATGAGCAGTTCTTC. The chain carries TRBV7-9 and TRBJ2-1, with a possible D match to TRBD2 (5 bases). Germline CDR1 and CDR2: SEHNR and FQNEAQ (reference sequence). This CDR3 contains 13 residues. V was shortened by 6 bases and J by 7 bases, with 13 bases between the two germline ends.

This clone showed up just a few times. CDR3 nucleotides: TGCGCCAGCAGCTCCCAGGGGGCAGCAATGAACACTGAAGCTTTCTTT. Protein sequence: CASSSQGAAMNTEAFF. The V call is TRBV5-1, the J call TRBJ1-1; TRBD1 agrees at 8 bases. V dropped 3 bases and J dropped 0; count of bases not matched to a gene: 7. Germline loops: CDR1 SGHRS, CDR2 YFSETQ. The CDR3 covers 16 residues.

The chain is built from TRBV9 and TRBJ2-1; TRBD2 matches at 11 bases. The CDR3 sequence is 16 residues long. Germline V lookup: CDR1 SGDLS, CDR2 YYNGEE. V trimming: 3 bases; J trimming: 8 bases; junction bases outside the gene matches: 10. The CDR3, as DNA: TGTGCCAGCAGCGCTATAGCGGGAGGGCCTTTATATGAGCAGTTCTTC. Its protein product is CASSAIAGGPLYEQFF.

V gene TRBV15 combines with J gene TRBJ2-7; D might be TRBD2 (6 bases). The germline gives CDR1 LNHNV, CDR2 YYDKDF (reference sequence). CDR3 length equals 12 residues. With 1 base removed from V and 10 bases from J, the gap between germline ends came to 11 bases. The CDR3 DNA reads as TGTGCCACCAGCAGAGGGTCGGGAGAACAGTACTTC. This translates into CATSRGSGEQYF.

V gene TRBV27 combines with J gene TRBJ1-6; a weak D match, TRBD1 (6 bases). Germline V gene sequence: CDR1 MNHEY, CDR2 SMNVEV (reference sequence). The CDR3 runs 16 residues. The germline V and J ends were trimmed by 8 bases and 0 bases, with 14 bases remaining between them. Here the CDR3 reads CASGDTKSSYNSPLHF. The CDR3, as DNA: TGTGCCAGCGGGGACACGAAGAGCTCCTATAATTCACCCCTCCACTTT.

This sequence joins TRBV5-1 and TRBJ2-7; 7 positions agree with TRBD1. The CDR3 runs to 13 residues. The trim removed 3 bases at V and 7 bases at J, leaving 7 bases unmatched. Germline values: CDR1 SGHRS, CDR2 YFSETQ. The CDR3 protein is CASSSDRAWEQYF. The CDR3 bases are TGCGCCAGCAGCTCCGACAGGGCGTGGGAGCAGTACTTC. Full variable domain (remainder filled in from reference TRBV5-1 and TRBJ2-7): KAGVTQTPRYLIKTRGQQVTLSCSPISGHRSVSWYQQTPGQGLQFLFEYFSETQRNKGNFPGRFSGRQFSNSRSEMNVSTLELGDSALYLCASSSDRAWEQYFGPGTRLTVT.

The sample holds a few counts of this clone. The CDR3 coding sequence is TGTGCCAGCAGCTTCCAAACCGGGACAGGAGCCTACGAGCAGTACTTC. As protein: CASSFQTGTGAYEQYF. The chain recombines TRBV11-2 with TRBJ2-7; 8 bases map to TRBD1. This CDR3 region has 16 residues. V dropped 3 bases and J dropped 2; count of bases not matched to a gene: 9. Germline V gene data show CDR1 as SGHAT and CDR2 as FQNNGV.

The chain couples TRBV6-5 to TRBJ2-7; D not resolved. Germline V gene data show CDR1 as MNHEY and CDR2 as SVGAGI. The CDR3 covers 11 residues. With 6 bases removed from V and 7 bases from J, the gap between germline ends came to 10 bases. CDR3 DNA sequence: TGTGCCAGCAGGTACCTTTGGGAGCAGTACTTC. This codes for CASRYLWEQYF.

The V and J genes are TRBV27 and TRBJ1-1; D uncertain. V lost 4 bases and J 0 bases, leaving 6 bases between the germline ends. This CDR3 contains 13 residues. The germline V gene has CDR1 MNHEY and CDR2 SMNVEV (reference sequence). This CDR3 is CASSWRLNTEAFF. The CDR3, as DNA: TGTGCCAGCAGTTGGCGGCTGAACACTGAAGCTTTCTTT.

The V and J genes are TRBV28 and TRBJ1-2; D is ambiguous. V lost 6 bases, J lost 9 bases, and 11 bases lay in between. The germline V gene has CDR1 MDHEN and CDR2 SYDVKM. The CDR3 length is 11 residues. CDR3 residues: CASSKEGSYTF. DNA for the CDR3: TGTGCCAGCAGCAAGGAGGGTAGCTACACCTTC.

Ten or more counts support this clone. The chain combines TRBV4-3 with TRBJ2-5; perhaps TRBD1 as D (5 bases). The V gene's germline CDR1 is LGHNA and CDR2 YSLEER. This CDR3 is 15 amino acids long. V lost 0 bases and J lost 5, with 13 bases in between. The CDR3 here is CASSQDHGARETQYF. The CDR3 DNA reads as TGCGCCAGCAGCCAAGACCATGGGGCGAGGGAGACCCAGTACTTC.